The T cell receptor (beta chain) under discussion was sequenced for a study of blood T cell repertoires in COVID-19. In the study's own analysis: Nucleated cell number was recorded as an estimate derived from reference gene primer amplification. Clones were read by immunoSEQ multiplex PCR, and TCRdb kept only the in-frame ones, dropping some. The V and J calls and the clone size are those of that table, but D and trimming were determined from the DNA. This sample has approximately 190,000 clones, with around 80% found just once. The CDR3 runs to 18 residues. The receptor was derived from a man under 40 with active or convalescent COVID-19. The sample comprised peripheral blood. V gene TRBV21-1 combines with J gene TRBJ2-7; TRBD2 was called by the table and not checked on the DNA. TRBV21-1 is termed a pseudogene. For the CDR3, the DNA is TGTGCCAGCAGCAAATCCCGTGGTAGGTGGCTAGCGGGAGGCGAGCAGTACTTC. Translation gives CASSKSRGRWLAGGEQYF.